The 26 T cell receptor beta chains below all came from one sample that was sequenced in a study of CD8 T cells in ankylosing spondylitis. TCRdb reprocessed the 5' RACE reads via MiXCR and lists one record per CDR3 protein. The table lists around 770,000 distinct CDR3 sequences, around 11% of them singletons, with 0.45% to 0.6% in the top ten. Their cognate antigens are unknown. Whole-study results and caveats: A motif in TCR beta, a set of under ten highly homologous variants, appeared characteristic of ankylosing spondylitis blood.

Sequenced input: blood, either unsorted or a sorted T cell fraction (not recorded which). These receptors were collected from a male donor with ankylosing spondylitis.

J is TRBJ1-2 and V is TRBV6-2 or TRBV6-3; D not certain. Germline CDR1 and CDR2: MNHEY and SVGEGT. This CDR3 region has 12 residues. V lost 6 bases and J lost 7, with 12 bases in between. The CDR3 loop reads CASRSQLGGYTF. CDR3 coding DNA: TGTGCCAGCAGGTCACAGCTCGGTGGCTACACCTTC.

In this sample, this clonotype turned up many times. J is TRBJ2-2 and V is TRBV12-3 or TRBV12-4; maybe TRBD1 (5 bases). The length of the CDR3 is 14 residues. V lost 5 bases, J lost 4 bases, and 11 bases lay in between. CDR3 sequence: CASSRQYSTGELFF. The CDR3 DNA sequence: TGTGCCAGCAGTCGACAGTACTCCACCGGGGAGCTGTTTTTT.

The V call is TRBV6-5, the J call TRBJ1-1; D gene unclear. V was clipped by 3 bases and J by 5 bases, with 13 bases between them. Germline V gene sequence: CDR1 MNHEY, CDR2 SVGAGI. CDR3 length: 14 amino acids. Here the CDR3 DNA reads TGTGCCAGCAGTTATAATCTTAGAGGGACTGAAGCTTTCTTT. Translated, it gives CASSYNLRGTEAFF.

This clonotype was observed many times. The genes are TRBV7-2 and TRBJ1-1, with 11 bases identical to TRBD1. Germline loops: CDR1 SGHTA, CDR2 FQGNSA. This CDR3 contains 13 residues. Germline trimming cut 5 bases from V and 8 bases from J; bases unmatched to any gene: 4. The CDR3 loop is CASSPRTGGEAFF. In DNA, the CDR3 is TGTGCCAGCAGCCCAAGGACAGGGGGCGAAGCTTTCTTT.

This chain joins TRBV5-5 and TRBJ1-2, with D hard to call. Germline lookup yields CDR1 SGHKS and CDR2 YYEKEE (reference sequence). V was clipped by 4 bases and J by 3 bases, with 13 bases between them. The CDR3 runs to 14 residues. The CDR3 protein is CASSPERTHYGYTF. As DNA, the CDR3 is TGTGCCAGCAGCCCGGAGCGGACCCACTATGGCTACACCTTC.

This clonotype was seen a few times. The J gene is TRBJ2-1, the V gene TRBV9, with D possibly matching TRBD2 (5 bases). Germline loops: CDR1 SGDLS, CDR2 YYNGEE. The CDR3 is 16 residues long. V gave up 2 bases and J gave up 4 bases, with 16 bases separating them. CDR3 sequence (DNA): TGTGCCAGCAGCGTCGAGGGAACCATGGGGTACAATGAGCAGTTCTTC. Translation gives CASSVEGTMGYNEQFF.

The V gene is TRBV6-2 or TRBV6-3, the J gene TRBJ1-2, with 8 bases identical to TRBD1. V lost 9 bases and J lost 4; bases outside the gene matches: 4. The CDR3 sequence is 12 residues long. Looked up from germline, CDR1 is MNHEY and CDR2 is SVGEGT. Written as DNA, the CDR3 is TGTGCCAGTCGACAGGGGCTCTATGGCTACACCTTC. Residues: CASRQGLYGYTF.

This clonotype was observed many times. CDR3 region: CASSLDGGGNTEAFF. The CDR3 DNA is TGCGCCAGCAGCTTGGATGGGGGAGGGAACACTGAAGCTTTCTTT. The chain couples TRBV5-1 to TRBJ1-1; possible D gene TRBD1, 5 bases. Looked up from germline, CDR1 is SGHRS and CDR2 is YFSETQ. This CDR3 has 15 residues. V shed 0 bases and J shed 1 base, with 10 bases lying between them.

V and J are TRBV6-6 and TRBJ2-4; D gene uncertain. The ends were cut back, 8 bases at V and 8 bases at J, with 10 bases in the middle. The V gene's germline CDR1 is MNHNY and CDR2 SVGAGI (reference sequence). The CDR3 consists of 11 residues. The CDR3 DNA reads TGTGCCAGCCAGACCTTGGACATTCAGTACTTC. Protein sequence: CASQTLDIQYF.

This clonotype was seen more than once but under ten times. The chain recombines TRBV7-2 with TRBJ1-1, with 8 bases matching TRBD1. Germline CDR1 is SGHTA and CDR2 is FQGNSA. V lost 5 bases, J lost 6 bases, and 8 bases stayed unmatched. The length of the CDR3 is 14 residues. The CDR3 nucleotides are TGTGCCAGCAGCCAAGGAGTGGACAGGGCTGAAGCTTTCTTT. Translated, it gives CASSQGVDRAEAFF.

This clonotype came up a few times. The rearrangement uses TRBV20-1 and TRBJ1-1, with a tentative D call TRBD1 (5 bases). The CDR3 loop spans 13 amino acids. Germline CDR1 DFQATT, CDR2 SNEGSKA (reference sequence). V lost 2 bases, J lost 5 bases, and 12 bases lay in between. DNA of the CDR3: TGCAGTGCTAGAAGGGGACGGAGGACTGAAGCTTTCTTT. It translates to CSARRGRRTEAFF.

This chain uses TRBV6-1 with TRBJ2-3, with D unclear. The ends were cut back, 6 bases at V and 1 base at J, with 8 bases in the middle. The CDR3 runs 13 residues. Looked up from germline, CDR1 is MNHNS and CDR2 is SASEGT. The CDR3 DNA follows: TGTGCCAGCAGGGGCCCGCGCACAGATACGCAGTATTTT. Translated: CASRGPRTDTQYF.

J is TRBJ2-5 and V is TRBV7-2; TRBD1 is a possible D gene (6 bases). This CDR3 region has 16 residues. CDR1 SGHTA and CDR2 FQGNSA come from the germline V gene. V dropped 5 bases and J dropped 3 bases, with 19 bases sitting between them. CDR3 amino acids: CASSLYRLGGEETQYF. The CDR3 nucleotides read TGTGCCAGCAGCCTATATAGATTAGGGGGAGAAGAGACCCAGTACTTC.

The V and J genes are TRBV4-2 and TRBJ2-2; 9 nucleotides line up with TRBD2. The CDR3 covers 16 residues. V was pared by 1 base and J by 5 bases, with 5 bases of the junction left unmatched. The V gene's germline CDR1 is LGHNA and CDR2 YNFKEQ. CDR3 nucleotides: TGTGCCAGCAGCCAAGTATTGCGGGGGGGTACCGGGGAGCTGTTTTTT. This gives the protein CASSQVLRGGTGELFF.

This clonotype has more than one count but fewer than ten. The genes are TRBV20-1 and TRBJ2-1; TRBD1 aligns across 8 bases. V trimming: 6 bases; J trimming: 12 bases; junction bases outside the gene matches: 7. Germline values: CDR1 DFQATT, CDR2 SNEGSKA (reference sequence). The CDR3 extends over 11 amino acids. The CDR3 region has the DNA TGCAGTGCCGACAGGGGACGGCGGCAGTTCTTC. The encoded protein is CSADRGRRQFF.

The chain has TRBV4-3 and TRBJ2-2; no definite D call. There are 15 residues in the CDR3. The germline gives CDR1 LGHNA, CDR2 YSLEER. The V end was cut by 7 bases, the J end by 1 base, with 13 bases between. CDR3 coding DNA: TGCGCCAGCAAGGTCATCATAGGGAACACCGGGGAGCTGTTTTTT. Protein product: CASKVIIGNTGELFF.

This clonotype occurred a few times. The chain joins TRBV11-2 to TRBJ2-5; D is uncertain. V was shortened by 3 bases and J by 5 bases, with 25 bases between the two germline ends. The CDR3 covers 18 residues. The germline V gene has CDR1 SGHAT and CDR2 FQNNGV. The CDR3 nucleotides read TGTGCCAGCAGCTTTCCAAGTCGGGCCCCCCGCACGCGGGAGACCCAGTACTTC. Translating gives CASSFPSRAPRTRETQYF. Full variable domain (missing parts from reference TRBV11-2 and TRBJ2-5): EAGVAQSPRYKIIEKRQSVAFWCNPISGHATLYWYQQILGQGPKLLIQFQNNGVVDDSQLPKDRFSAERLKGVDSTLKIQPAKLEDSAVYLCASSFPSRAPRTRETQYFGPGTRLLVL.

The CDR3 DNA sequence: TGTGCCAGCGGAGAAGGGGGTTTCCGAACTGAAGCTTTCTTT. As protein: CASGEGGFRTEAFF. The chain is built from TRBV6-2 or TRBV6-3 and TRBJ1-1, with a tentative D call TRBD1 (6 bases). V was cut by 8 bases and J by 5 bases, with 18 bases left in between. Germline V gene lookup returns CDR1 MNHEY and CDR2 SVGEGT. CDR3 length equals 14 residues.

This clonotype showed up just a few times. V gene TRBV25-1 combines with J gene TRBJ2-3; 8 nucleotides align to TRBD1. V gave up 4 bases and J gave up 6 bases; unmatched junction bases: 6. Germline CDR1 MGHDK, CDR2 SYGVNS. CDR3 length: 14 residues. Written as DNA, the CDR3 is TGTGCCAGCAGTGGGACAGGGACGGCGGATACGCAGTATTTT. Its protein is CASSGTGTADTQYF.

This clonotype has at least ten counts. The chain employs TRBV29-1 and TRBJ2-5; D call uncertain. Trimming cost V 6 bases and J 2 bases, with 13 bases left between them. The CDR3 totals 13 residues. The germline CDR1 and CDR2 sequences are SQVTM and ANQGSEA. The CDR3 loop is CSVLGQLQETQYF. The CDR3 DNA follows: TGCAGCGTCCTCGGCCAGCTACAAGAGACCCAGTACTTC.

This clonotype was seen a few times. The rearrangement links TRBV20-1 to TRBJ2-1, with D possibly called TRBD1 or TRBD2 (5 bases each). The germline gives CDR1 DFQATT, CDR2 SNEGSKA (reference sequence). V gave up 0 bases and J gave up 12 bases, with 18 bases separating them. CDR3 length: 14 amino acids. CDR3 DNA: TGCAGTGCTAGAGAGGGAGTTGGGGGAGAAGGGCAGTTCTTC. Translation gives CSAREGVGGEGQFF.

The chain uses TRBV30 and TRBJ2-1; 7 positions match TRBD1. Germline V gives CDR1 GTSNPN, CDR2 SVGIG (reference sequence). V shed 3 bases and J 4 bases; nucleotides not matched to a gene: 15. The CDR3 has 17 residues. The CDR3 sequence: CAWSKIGGPSRYNEQFF. As DNA, the CDR3 is TGTGCCTGGAGCAAGATAGGGGGCCCTTCGAGATACAATGAGCAGTTCTTC. Supplemented by reference TRBV30 and TRBJ2-1, the full variable domain reads SQTIHQWPATLVQPVGSPLSLECTVEGTSNPNLYWYRQAAGRGLQLLFYSVGIGQISSEVPQNLSASRPQDRQFILSSKKLLLSDSGFYLCAWSKIGGPSRYNEQFFGPGTRLTVL.

This clonotype was counted a few times. This sequence joins TRBV4-3 and TRBJ2-2, with 10 positions matching TRBD2. V shed 1 base and J 2 bases; nucleotides not matched to a gene: 4. The CDR3 has 17 amino acids. Germline CDR1 is LGHNA and CDR2 is YSLEER. DNA for the CDR3: TGCGCCAGCAGCCAAGTGCTAGCGGGGGACAACACCGGGGAGCTGTTTTTT. Translating it yields CASSQVLAGDNTGELFF.

In DNA, the CDR3 is TGCAGTGCTAAAGTTAGTGGACAGGAGTGGACAGATACGCAGTATTTT. As protein: CSAKVSGQEWTDTQYF. The chain is built from TRBV20-1 and TRBJ2-3; 7 bases are a match to TRBD1. Germline CDR1 and CDR2: DFQATT and SNEGSKA (reference sequence). The V and J ends lost 4 bases and 3 bases, in that order; junction bases with no gene match: 13. This CDR3 has 16 residues.

Remarks on this clonotype: This may come from a read error, since a much larger clone is one base off. This chain links TRBV28 with TRBJ2-7; D remains unclear. CDR1 and CDR2 from the germline V gene are MDHEN and SYDVKM. The CDR3 sequence is 11 residues long. Trimming removed 6 bases at V and 2 bases at J, with 5 bases between. This chain's CDR3 is CASSQPYEQYF. The CDR3 nucleotides are TGTGCCAGCAGCCAACCCTACGAGCAGTACTTC. The full variable domain, its missing parts supplied by reference TRBV28 and TRBJ2-7, is DVKVTQSSRYLVKRTGEKVFLECVQDMDHENMFWYRQDPGLGLRLIYFSYDVKMKEKGDIPEGYSVSREKKERFSLILESASTNQTSMYLCASSQPYEQYFGPGTRLTVT.

In its sample, this clonotype was seen many times. V gene TRBV6-1 combines with J gene TRBJ1-1; 8 nucleotides line up with TRBD1. The V and J ends lost 7 bases and 6 bases, in that order; junction bases with no gene match: 13. Looked up from germline, CDR1 is MNHNS and CDR2 is SASEGT. The CDR3 loop spans 15 amino acids. The CDR3 DNA reads as TGTGCCAGCAACGGACAGGGTAAGGCTCGGGCTGAAGCTTTCTTT. It specifies CASNGQGKARAEAFF.